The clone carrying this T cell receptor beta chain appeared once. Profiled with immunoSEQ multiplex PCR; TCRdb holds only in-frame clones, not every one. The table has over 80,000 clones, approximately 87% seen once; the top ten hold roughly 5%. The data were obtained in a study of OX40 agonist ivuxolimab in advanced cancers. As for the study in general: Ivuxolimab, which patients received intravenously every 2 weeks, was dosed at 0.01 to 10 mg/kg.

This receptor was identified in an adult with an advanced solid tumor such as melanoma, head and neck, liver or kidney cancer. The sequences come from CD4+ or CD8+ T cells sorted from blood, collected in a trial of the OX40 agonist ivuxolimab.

The CDR3: CASSYPDTRSNQPQHF. The CDR3 DNA sequence: TGTGCCAGCAGTTACCCGGACACGCGTAGCAATCAGCCCCAGCATTTT. The gene calls are TRBV6-5 and TRBJ1-5; the D gene is possibly TRBD1 (5 bases). With 2 bases removed from V and 0 bases from J, the gap between germline ends came to 11 bases. The CDR3 sequence is 16 residues long. The germline CDR1 and CDR2 sequences are MNHEY and SVGAGI.